The entry below gives a single T cell receptor (beta chain) sequence along with its context. The data belong to a study of blood T cell repertoires in COVID-19. Clones were read by immunoSEQ multiplex PCR, and TCRdb kept only the in-frame ones, dropping some. In the table there are about 220,000 clones, roughly 85% of which are singletons. Per the germline V gene, CDR1 is KGHDR and CDR2 is SFDVKD. This CDR3 is 12 amino acids long. The ends were cut back, 0 bases at V and 9 bases at J, with 7 bases in the middle. V is TRBV24-1 and J is TRBJ2-5; weak D call: TRBD1 (5 bases). The material sequenced was PBMCs or T cells enriched from blood (not recorded which). The receptor was isolated from a woman aged 40-49 years with acute COVID-19. The CDR3 DNA reads TGTGCCACCAGTGATTTGCAAGGGGCCCAGTACTTC. Encoded protein: CATSDLQGAQYF.